Below, 21 T cell receptor beta chains from the same sample are listed, as sequenced in a study of CD8 T cells in ankylosing spondylitis. TCRdb used MiXCR to reprocess the 5' RACE reads, holding one entry per CDR3 protein. The sample records 250,000 to 350,000 distinct CDR3 sequences, approximately 20% being singletons. The sample comprised blood, either unsorted or a sorted T cell fraction (not recorded which). Receptors were obtained from a male donor with ankylosing spondylitis or in good health (not recorded which).

This clonotype was picked up a small number of times. The chain uses TRBV5-5 and TRBJ2-1; D not certain. Germline-derived CDR1 and CDR2 are SGHKS and YYEKEE (reference sequence). V shed 2 bases and J shed 9 bases, with 3 bases lying between them. CDR3 size: 10 residues. The CDR3 loop reads CASSLVEQFF. In nucleotides, the CDR3 is TGTGCCAGCAGCTTAGTTGAGCAGTTCTTC. Looking up the rest from reference TRBV5-5 and TRBJ2-1 gives the full variable domain: DAGVTQSPTHLIKTRGQQVTLRCSPISGHKSVSWYQQVLGQGPQFIFQYYEKEERGRGNFPDRFSARQFPNYSSELNVNALLLGDSALYLCASSLVEQFFGPGTRLTVL.

V is TRBV29-1 and J is TRBJ2-1; no firm D call. CDR3 length equals 14 residues. Germline V gives CDR1 SQVTM, CDR2 ANQGSEA. Trimming left V 6 bases short and J 3 bases short, with 15 bases between. CDR3 protein: CSVQLLQSYNEQFF. DNA of the CDR3: TGCAGCGTGCAACTACTCCAAAGCTACAATGAGCAGTTCTTC.

The rearrangement joins TRBV12-3 or TRBV12-4 to TRBJ1-4; 7 positions agree with TRBD1. Trimming at V came to 4 bases and at J to 8 bases, leaving 7 bases not matched to a gene. The CDR3 loop spans 14 amino acids. CDR3 in DNA: TGTGCCAGCAGTTACCGGGACAGTCGGGAAAAACTGTTTTTT. Its translation: CASSYRDSREKLFF.

A few counts support this clonotype. The V call is TRBV12-3 or TRBV12-4, the J call TRBJ1-3; possible D gene TRBD1, 6 bases. The V gene lost 3 bases and the J gene lost 2 bases, with 8 bases spanning the gap. The length of the CDR3 is 14 residues. The CDR3 sequence: CASSLTGAGNTIYF. The DNA for the CDR3 is TGTGCCAGCAGTTTGACAGGAGCTGGAAACACCATATATTTT.

This clonotype was picked up a small number of times. This chain links TRBV12-3 or TRBV12-4 with TRBJ2-2; 8 bases line up with TRBD1. The CDR3 sequence is 14 residues long. With 3 bases clipped from V and 5 bases from J, the junction kept 2 bases outside the gene matches. CDR3 protein: CASSFGQGTGELFF. The CDR3 bases are TGTGCCAGCAGTTTCGGACAGGGAACCGGGGAGCTGTTTTTT.

This clonotype occurred many times. The chain has TRBV2 and TRBJ2-7; D is possibly TRBD1 (6 bases). The germline V gene has CDR1 SNHLY and CDR2 FYNNEI. The V end lost 7 bases, the J end lost 1 base, and 17 bases lay between the germline ends. CDR3 length: 15 amino acids. The CDR3 is CASTQGPSLSYEQYV. In nucleotides, the CDR3 is TGTGCCAGCACCCAGGGGCCAAGTCTATCCTACGAGCAGTACGTC.

This clonotype came up many times. The chain links TRBV15 to TRBJ2-3; TRBD2 is a possible D gene (6 bases). The CDR3 is 14 amino acids. Germline-derived CDR1 and CDR2 are LNHNV and YYDKDF (reference sequence). V dropped 7 bases and J dropped 4 bases, with 15 bases sitting between them. The CDR3 loop reads CATTSAGFADTQYF. In nucleotides, the CDR3 is TGTGCCACCACCTCGGCGGGGTTCGCAGATACGCAGTATTTT.

This clonotype has just a few counts. The CDR3 region is CSASAAGYEQYV. DNA for the CDR3: TGCAGTGCTAGCGCCGCGGGGTACGAGCAGTACGTC. The chain carries TRBV20-1 and TRBJ2-7, with D possibly being TRBD2 (6 bases). The CDR3 runs 12 residues. Germline CDR1 reads DFQATT; CDR2 reads SNEGSKA (reference sequence). Trimming removed 3 bases at V and 4 bases at J, with 10 bases between.

This clonotype was found a few times. The chain combines TRBV11-2 with TRBJ2-1; the D call may be TRBD1 or TRBD2 (5 bases each). Germline CDR1 SGHAT, CDR2 FQNNGV. This CDR3 has 11 amino acids. V lost 11 bases to trimming and J lost 8 bases, with 13 bases between them. The CDR3 bases are TGTGCCGTGAGGGGAGTCGATGAGCAGTTCTTC. It translates to CAVRGVDEQFF.

This clonotype was counted between two and nine times. The chain links TRBV2 to TRBJ2-5, with 7 bases identical to TRBD1. Germline V lookup: CDR1 SNHLY, CDR2 FYNNEI. The junction had 7 bases not matched to a gene; V was cut back by 4 bases and J by 5 bases. CDR3 length equals 14 residues. The CDR3 DNA is TGTGCCAGCAGTGGGCAGCTCAGGGGGGAGACCCAGTACTTC. This gives the protein CASSGQLRGETQYF.

The chain uses TRBV21-1 and TRBJ2-4; the table calls TRBD1, which could not be checked here. TRBV21-1 is assigned pseudogene status. The CDR3 covers 13 residues. The CDR3 region is CATSGLAKNIQYF. CDR3 bases: TGTGCCACCTCGGGACTAGCTAAAAACATTCAGTACTTC.

The rearrangement links TRBV7-2 to TRBJ2-5; D is uncertain. With 5 bases removed from V and 7 bases from J, the gap between germline ends came to 14 bases. Germline V CDR1 and CDR2: SGHTA, FQGNSA. CDR3 length equals 13 residues. CDR3 DNA: TGTGCCAGCAGCCCGGGCCCACCGGGGACCCAGTACTTC. Protein sequence: CASSPGPPGTQYF.

The chain recombines TRBV10-2 with TRBJ1-6, with TRBD1 identical over 7 bases. This CDR3 has 15 residues. Germline V gives CDR1 WSHSY, CDR2 SAAADI. Unmatched junction bases numbered 16, after V lost 10 bases and J lost 10 bases. CDR3 DNA sequence: TGCGCCACCCTAGACAGGGAAGGTGGCAACTCACCCCTCCACTTT. Its translation: CATLDREGGNSPLHF.

This clonotype was seen a handful of times. The rearrangement links TRBV15 to TRBJ2-3; 13 positions match TRBD2. Germline lookup yields CDR1 LNHNV and CDR2 YYDKDF (reference sequence). This CDR3 contains 17 residues. The trim removed 4 bases at V and 5 bases at J, leaving 9 bases unmatched. CDR3 DNA: TGTGCCACCAGCATCTCACTAGCGGGAGGGCCAGAAGATACGCAGTATTTT. Its translation is CATSISLAGGPEDTQYF.

Here the CDR3 reads CASSVINTEAFF. CDR3 DNA sequence: TGTGCCAGCAGCGTTATCAACACTGAAGCTTTCTTT. This chain uses TRBV7-9 with TRBJ1-1; D gene ambiguous. The germline V gene has CDR1 SEHNR and CDR2 FQNEAQ (reference sequence). The CDR3 has 12 amino acids. The germline V and J ends were trimmed by 5 bases and 2 bases, with 6 bases remaining between them. Filled out from reference TRBV7-9 and TRBJ1-1, the complete variable domain reads DTGVSQNPRHKITKRGQNVTFRCDPISEHNRLYWYRQTLGQGPEFLTYFQNEAQLEKSRLLSDRFSAERPKGSFSTLEIQRTEQGDSAMYLCASSVINTEAFFGQGTRLTVV.

This clonotype showed up just a few times. J is TRBJ2-5 and V is TRBV3-1; 8 bases align to TRBD2. CDR1 is LGHDT, CDR2 YNNKEL, per germline (reference sequence). V dropped 6 bases and J dropped 2; count of bases not matched to a gene: 11. The CDR3 sequence is 16 residues long. CDR3 in DNA: TGTGCCAGCAGACGAAGAGCGGGGGTTCAACAAGAGACCCAGTACTTC. Translation: CASRRRAGVQQETQYF.

A few counts support this clonotype. The chain employs TRBV5-1 and TRBJ2-1; D may be TRBD2 (7 bases). CDR1 is SGHRS and CDR2 is YFSETQ in the germline V gene. This CDR3 has 13 amino acids. V lost 1 base to trimming and J lost 10 bases, with 12 bases between them. CDR3 DNA sequence: TGCGCCAGCAGCTTGAAGAGGGGGGGGGAGCAGTTCTTC. Its translation: CASSLKRGGEQFF.

Details on this clonotype: Sequence at one end of the junction differs from germline and may be a read error. This CDR3 is CDSSSTGNEGNTIYF. The CDR3 region has the DNA TGCGACAGCAGCTCGACAGGGAATGAAGGAAACACCATATATTTT. This rearrangement joins TRBV5-1 to TRBJ1-3; TRBD1 agrees at 7 bases. The CDR3 loop spans 15 amino acids. The germline V gene encodes CDR1 SGHRS and CDR2 YFSETQ.

The V gene is TRBV6-1, the J gene TRBJ1-2; D is unclear. The CDR3 consists of 12 residues. V was shortened by 6 bases and J by 5 bases, with 10 bases between the two germline ends. Germline lookup yields CDR1 MNHNS and CDR2 SASEGT. The CDR3 DNA is TGTGCCAGCAGAAAGAGTGGATATGGCTACACCTTC. As protein: CASRKSGYGYTF.

This clonotype was seen a few times. The chain recombines TRBV28 with TRBJ2-1, with no clear D. The CDR3 totals 16 residues. Trimming left V 1 base short and J 0 bases short, with 10 bases between. Germline V gene data show CDR1 as MDHEN and CDR2 as SYDVKM. CDR3 sequence reads: CASSLLPGSSYNEQFF. The CDR3, as DNA: TGTGCCAGCAGTTTATTACCTGGCAGCTCCTACAATGAGCAGTTCTTC. The full variable domain, completed using reference TRBV28 and TRBJ2-1, is DVKVTQSSRYLVKRTGEKVFLECVQDMDHENMFWYRQDPGLGLRLIYFSYDVKMKEKGDIPEGYSVSREKKERFSLILESASTNQTSMYLCASSLLPGSSYNEQFFGPGTRLTVL.

Only a few counts were recorded for this clonotype. This chain connects TRBV2 to TRBJ2-7; 11 positions agree with TRBD1. The V gene end was trimmed by 7 bases and the J gene end by 0 bases; junction bases not matched to a gene: 2. Germline assignment: CDR1 SNHLY and CDR2 FYNNEI. The CDR3 is 14 amino acids. CDR3 region: CASMGQGVSYEQYV. In nucleotides, the CDR3 is TGTGCCAGCATGGGACAGGGGGTCTCCTACGAGCAGTACGTC.